The 7 T cell receptor beta chains presented below share a single source sample, sequenced in a study of blood T cell repertoires in COVID-19. The repertoire was sequenced with immunoSEQ multiplex PCR; TCRdb's copy has only in-frame clones and lacks some. The sample yields hundreds of thousands of clones, about 89% seen once. The sample consisted of peripheral blood. These receptors originate from a woman in her forties or fifties with COVID-19, enrolled during active disease.

The chain employs TRBV12-5 and TRBJ1-1; the D gene is possibly TRBD1 (5 bases). Germline V gives CDR1 LGHNT, CDR2 FRNRAP. Trimming pared 2 bases from V and 4 bases from J, leaving 11 bases between. This CDR3 spans 14 amino acids. CDR3 coding DNA: TGTGCTAGTGGTTTGAATGTCCAGGGCACTGAAGCTTTCTTT. Translation gives CASGLNVQGTEAFF. The full variable domain, its missing parts supplied by reference TRBV12-5 and TRBJ1-1, is DARVTQTPRHKVTEMGQEVTMRCQPILGHNTVFWYRQTMMQGLELLAYFRNRAPLDDSGMPKDRFSAEMPDATLATLKIQPSEPRDSAVYFCASGLNVQGTEAFFGQGTRLTVV.

The rearrangement links TRBV28 to TRBJ2-3; the D gene is possibly TRBD1 (6 bases). There are 15 residues in the CDR3. The germline V and J ends were trimmed by 6 bases and 0 bases, with 13 bases remaining between them. CDR1 is MDHEN, CDR2 SYDVKM, per germline. The CDR3 spells CASRLPGHSTDTQYF. The CDR3 DNA is TGTGCCAGCAGACTTCCGGGACATAGCACAGATACGCAGTATTTT.

The chain links TRBV3-1 (or the pseudogene TRBV3-2) to TRBJ1-2, with 7 bases aligning to TRBD1. The CDR3 is 14 amino acids. Germline CDR1 reads LGHDT; CDR2 reads YNNKEL (reference sequence). The V gene end was trimmed by 2 bases and the J gene end by 3 bases; junction bases not matched to a gene: 3. The CDR3 DNA sequence: TGTGCCAGCAGCCAAACGGGACAGTACTATGGCTACACCTTC. Amino acid sequence: CASSQTGQYYGYTF.

The V call is TRBV29-1, the J call TRBJ2-7, with 10 bases lining up with TRBD2. The CDR3 has 12 residues. Trimming at V came to 7 bases and at J to 7 bases, leaving 7 bases not matched to a gene. CDR1 is SQVTM and CDR2 is ANQGSEA in the germline V gene. The CDR3 nucleotides read TGCAGCGGCGGGACAGCGGGAGGGGAGCAGTACTTC. Amino acids: CSGGTAGGEQYF.

The chain employs TRBV6-4 and TRBJ2-3; D not resolved. Per the germline V gene, CDR1 is MRHNA and CDR2 is SNTAGT. Trimming took 4 bases from V and 0 from J, leaving 8 bases between them. CDR3 length equals 14 residues. The CDR3 DNA reads as TGTGCCAGCAGTGTCACTCCTAGCACAGATACGCAGTATTTT. Residues: CASSVTPSTDTQYF.

The chain joins TRBV16 to TRBJ1-2, with D perhaps TRBD1 (6 bases). V was cut by 2 bases and J by 2 bases, with 12 bases left in between. This CDR3 comprises 15 residues. Germline V lookup: CDR1 KGHSY, CDR2 FQNENV. The CDR3 sequence: CASSQNAGANYGYTF. The CDR3 DNA reads TGTGCCAGCAGCCAAAACGCAGGGGCAAACTATGGCTACACCTTC.

This chain links TRBV5-4 with TRBJ1-1, with TRBD1 matching over 8 bases. The CDR3 loop spans 17 amino acids. The trim removed 1 base at V and 10 bases at J, leaving 18 bases unmatched. Germline V gene lookup returns CDR1 SGHNT and CDR2 YYREEE (reference sequence). The CDR3 region has the DNA TGTGCCAGCAGCTTGCTCTACCGGGACAGGAGCTCTGAGGGAGCTTTCTTT. Amino acid sequence: CASSLLYRDRSSEGAFF. Drawing the rest from reference TRBV5-4 and TRBJ1-1, the complete variable domain is ETGVTQSPTHLIKTRGQQVTLRCSSQSGHNTVSWYQQALGQGPQFIFQYYREEENGRGNFPPRFSGLQFPNYSSELNVNALELDDSALYLCASSLLYRDRSSEGAFFGQGTRLTVV.